A selection of T cell receptor beta chains follows, all from one sample in a study of blood T cell repertoires in COVID-19. Sequencing was performed with immunoSEQ multiplex PCR; in TCRdb, only in-frame clones are kept and a portion is missing. Of approximately 160,000 clones in the sample, approximately 87% are singletons; the top ten hold 4%. The material sequenced was peripheral blood. The receptors shown here come from a woman aged 65 to 85 with acute or convalescent COVID-19. CDR3s include the opening cysteine and the closing phenylalanine or tryptophan. Fields, in order: J gene, V gene, D gene, clone size, CDR3 protein, CDR3 DNA. A D gene is named only where the DNA matches it firmly. The size entry is marked missing in some rows and otherwise reads once, few, many or a size class.

TRBJ2-7,TRBV6-5,.,.,CASSTREALEQYF,TGTGCCAGCAGTACCCGAGAGGCCCTCGAGCAGTACTTC
TRBJ1-2,TRBV5-4,.,.,CASSLAGGPGYGYTF,TGTGCCAGCAGCTTGGCGGGGGGCCCAGGATATGGCTACACCTTC
TRBJ2-5,TRBV10-3,TRBD1,.,CAIRPGQGGETQYF,TGTGCCATCAGACCGGGACAGGGGGGGGAGACCCAGTACTTC
TRBJ2-2,TRBV19,.,.,CASRQGIANTGELFF,TGTGCCAGTAGGCAGGGAATCGCGAACACCGGGGAGCTGTTTTTT
TRBJ1-2,TRBV11-2,TRBD1,.,CASSPGQTNYGYTF,TGTGCCAGCAGCCCGGGACAGACTAACTATGGCTACACCTTC
TRBJ2-7,TRBV6-6,TRBD2,.,CASRGGSDEQYF,TGTGCCAGCAGGGGGGGGAGCGACGAGCAGTACTTC
TRBJ2-2,TRBV18,TRBD2,.,CASSLTSGDTGELFF,TGTGCCAGCTCACTGACTAGCGGGGACACCGGGGAGCTGTTTTTT
TRBJ2-1,TRBV7-2,.,.,CASSPPSYNEQFF,TGTGCCAGCAGCCCCCCATCCTACAATGAGCAGTTCTTC
TRBJ1-3,TRBV30,.,.,CAWSVAKTSTGNTIYF,TGTGCCTGGAGTGTGGCCAAAACTAGTACTGGAAACACCATATATTTT
TRBJ1-1,TRBV16,TRBD1,.,CASTATGARTVAFF,TGTGCCAGCACCGCAACAGGGGCGCGTACAGTAGCTTTCTTT
TRBJ2-3,TRBV4-1,.,.,CASSSKGGSTDTQYF,TGCGCCAGCAGCTCCAAGGGAGGTAGCACAGATACGCAGTATTTT
TRBJ2-2,TRBV5-6,TRBD1,.,CASSYGQGSTGELFF,TGTGCCAGCAGCTACGGACAGGGGAGCACCGGGGAGCTGTTTTTT
TRBJ1-1,TRBV5-1,.,.,CASSLRVGGDTEAFF,TGCGCCAGCAGCTTGAGAGTTGGGGGGGACACTGAAGCTTTCTTT
TRBJ2-1,TRBV7-9,TRBD2,.,CASSFAFSGSSYNEQFF,TGTGCCAGCAGCTTCGCCTTTAGCGGGAGCTCCTACAATGAGCAGTTCTTC
TRBJ1-4,TRBV3-1/TRBV3-2,TRBD1,.,CASSQADRGPTGAQYEKLFF,TGTGCCAGCAGCCAAGCGGACAGGGGCCCGACAGGCGCCCAATATGAAAAACTGTTTTTT
TRBJ2-2,TRBV13,TRBD2,.,CASSLRRDRGTKTSGRGTGELFF,TGTGCCAGCAGCTTACGCCGGGACAGGGGGACTAAGACTAGCGGGAGGGGAACCGGGGAGCTGTTTTTT
TRBJ2-1,TRBV24-1,TRBD2,.,CAIGLAGLEEQFF,TGTGCCATCGGACTAGCGGGCCTCGAGGAGCAGTTCTTC
TRBJ1-6,TRBV30,TRBD1,.,CAWSRDSFNSPLHF,TGTGCCTGGAGTCGGGACAGCTTTAATTCACCCCTCCACTTT
TRBJ1-1,TRBV7-2,.,.,CASSYLGGYTEAFF,TGTGCCAGCAGCTACCTGGGGGGGTACACTGAAGCTTTCTTT
TRBJ1-3,TRBV4-1,.,.,CASSQASGSGNTIYF,TGCGCCAGCAGCCAAGCCTCGGGGTCTGGAAACACCATATATTTT
TRBJ2-1,TRBV28,TRBD1,.,CASSPGQLLYNEQFF,TGTGCCAGCAGTCCGGGACAGTTACTCTACAATGAGCAGTTCTTC
TRBJ2-5,TRBV5-1,TRBD1,once,CASSSRDRDLQETQYF,TGCGCCAGCAGCTCCCGTGACAGGGACCTCCAAGAGACCCAGTACTTC
TRBJ2-3,TRBV6-1,.,.,CASSERASPDTQYF,TGTGCCAGCAGTGAACGGGCTAGCCCAGATACGCAGTATTTT
TRBJ1-4,TRBV30,TRBD1,.,CAVRQGAGEKLFF,TGTGCGGTCCGACAGGGTGCTGGGGAAAAACTGTTTTTT
TRBJ2-2,TRBV7-9,TRBD2,.,CASSLPPGGVTGELFF,TGTGCCAGCAGCTTACCGCCGGGAGGGGTCACCGGGGAGCTGTTTTTT